This TCR beta chain was found in a study of memory CD4+ T cells and cytomegalovirus serostatus. About the research overall: Healthy Belgian adult donors included roughly ten CMV-positive and approximately 25 CMV-negative people. General study results and limits: Repertoires predicted CMV serostatus with median bootstrapped AUC of roughly 0.96. Suggested: most of the CMV-linked TCR signature lies in CD4+ memory cells.

Original processing notes: After removing out-of-frame reads, approximately 2 million distinct TCRbeta sequences remained. Produced via immunoSEQ multiplex PCR; TCRdb's table is partial and in-frame only. That table supplies the V and J calls and clone size; D and trimming were determined from the DNA. The sample includes some 60,000 clones, 81% of them seen just once. With regard to this clone: Its antigen is unidentified.

The sort gate was single viable CD3+CD4+CD8-CD45RO+ cells for memory CD4+ T cells. This CDR3 comprises 14 residues. Germline CDR1 is SGHNT and CDR2 is YYREEE (reference sequence). V gave up 4 bases and J gave up 8 bases, with 13 bases separating them. The origin of this receptor is an adult in good health and CMV-seronegative. The V call is TRBV5-4, the J call TRBJ1-6; D is undetermined. Sequenced: memory CD4+ T cells from blood. The CDR3 coding sequence is TGTGCCAGCAGCCCCGACGGGTGGGATTCACCCCTCCACTTT. Its translation: CASSPDGWDSPLHF.